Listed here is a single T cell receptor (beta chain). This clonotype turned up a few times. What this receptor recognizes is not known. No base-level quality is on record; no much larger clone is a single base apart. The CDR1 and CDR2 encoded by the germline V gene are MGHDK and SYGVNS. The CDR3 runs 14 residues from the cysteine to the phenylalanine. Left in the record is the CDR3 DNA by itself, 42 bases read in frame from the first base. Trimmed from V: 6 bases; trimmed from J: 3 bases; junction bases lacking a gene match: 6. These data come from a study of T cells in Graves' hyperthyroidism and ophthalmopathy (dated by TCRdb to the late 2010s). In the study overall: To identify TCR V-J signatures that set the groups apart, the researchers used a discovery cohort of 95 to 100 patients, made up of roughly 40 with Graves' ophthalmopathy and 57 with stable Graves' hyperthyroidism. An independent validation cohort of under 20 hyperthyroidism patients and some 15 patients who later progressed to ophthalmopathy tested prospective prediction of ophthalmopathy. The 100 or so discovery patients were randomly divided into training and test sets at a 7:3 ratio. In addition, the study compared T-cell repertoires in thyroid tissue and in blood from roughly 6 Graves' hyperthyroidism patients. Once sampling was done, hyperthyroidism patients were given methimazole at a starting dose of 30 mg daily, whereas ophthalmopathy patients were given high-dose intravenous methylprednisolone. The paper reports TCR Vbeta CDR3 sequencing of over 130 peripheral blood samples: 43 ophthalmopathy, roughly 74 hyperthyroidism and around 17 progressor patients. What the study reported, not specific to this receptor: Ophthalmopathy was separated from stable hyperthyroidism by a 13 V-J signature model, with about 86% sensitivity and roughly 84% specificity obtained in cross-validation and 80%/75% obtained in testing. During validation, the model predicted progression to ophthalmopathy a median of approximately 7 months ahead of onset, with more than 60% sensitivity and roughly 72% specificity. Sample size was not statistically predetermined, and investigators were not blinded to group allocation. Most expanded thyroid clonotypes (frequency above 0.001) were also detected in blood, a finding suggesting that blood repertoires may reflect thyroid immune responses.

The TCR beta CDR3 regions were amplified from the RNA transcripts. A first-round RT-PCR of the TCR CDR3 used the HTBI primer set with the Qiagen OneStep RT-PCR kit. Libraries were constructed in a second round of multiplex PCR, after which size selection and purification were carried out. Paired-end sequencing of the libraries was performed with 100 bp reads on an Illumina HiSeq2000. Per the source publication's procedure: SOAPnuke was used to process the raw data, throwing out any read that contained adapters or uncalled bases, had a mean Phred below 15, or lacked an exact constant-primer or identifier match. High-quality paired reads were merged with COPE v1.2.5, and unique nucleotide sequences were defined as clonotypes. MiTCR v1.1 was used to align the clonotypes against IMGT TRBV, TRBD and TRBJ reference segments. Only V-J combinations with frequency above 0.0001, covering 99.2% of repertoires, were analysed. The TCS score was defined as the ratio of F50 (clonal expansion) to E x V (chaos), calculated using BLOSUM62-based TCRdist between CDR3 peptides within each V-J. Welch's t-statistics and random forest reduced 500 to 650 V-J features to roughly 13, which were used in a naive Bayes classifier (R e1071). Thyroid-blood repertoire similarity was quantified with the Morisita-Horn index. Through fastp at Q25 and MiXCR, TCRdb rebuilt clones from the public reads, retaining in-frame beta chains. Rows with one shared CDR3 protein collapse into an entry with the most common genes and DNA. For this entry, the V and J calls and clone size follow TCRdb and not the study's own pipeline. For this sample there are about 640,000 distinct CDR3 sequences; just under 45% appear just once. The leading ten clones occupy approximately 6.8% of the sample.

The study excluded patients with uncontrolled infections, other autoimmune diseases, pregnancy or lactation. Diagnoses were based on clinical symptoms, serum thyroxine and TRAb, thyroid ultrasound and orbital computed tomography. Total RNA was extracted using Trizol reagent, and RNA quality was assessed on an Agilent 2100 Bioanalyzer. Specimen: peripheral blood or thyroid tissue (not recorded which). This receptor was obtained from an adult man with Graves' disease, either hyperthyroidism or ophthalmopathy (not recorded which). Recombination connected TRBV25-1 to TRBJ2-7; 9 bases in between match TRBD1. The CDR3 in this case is CASRDDRGDYEQYF. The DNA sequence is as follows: TGTGCCAGCAGGGACGACAGGGGGGACTACGAGCAGTACTTC.